The clone carrying this T cell receptor beta chain turned up a few times. This specimen belongs to a study of T-cell reconstitution after alpha-beta-depleted transplantation in children. The CDR3 contains 14 residues. Deletions cut 3 bases from V and 8 bases from J, with 17 bases between. The germline gives CDR1 DFQATT, CDR2 SNEGSKA (reference sequence). Preparation of the TCRbeta library was carried out with unique molecular identifiers. TCRdb re-called the PCR reads through MiXCR, storing one row per CDR3 protein. The profile shows about 270,000 distinct CDR3 sequences, more than 9% of them singletons.

The clonotype comes from a human donor who donated a stem cell graft to a child with SCID. Sequenced here: PBMCs from the stem cell graft donor, sampled from the stem cell graft. This chain uses TRBV20-1 with TRBJ2-1; D is perhaps TRBD1 (5 bases). The CDR3 spells CSASNGQGKDEQFF. The CDR3 DNA reads as TGCAGTGCTAGCAACGGGCAGGGTAAGGATGAGCAGTTCTTC.